This entry features one T cell receptor (beta chain) sequence. Measured with immunoSEQ multiplex PCR; TCRdb has only the in-frame clones, and not every one. Found here are 390,000 or so clones, 86% of them singletons; the top ten hold around 1.4%. From germline, CDR1 is MNHEY and CDR2 SVGAGI. V was clipped by 2 bases and J by 2 bases, with 11 bases between them. The length of the CDR3 is 15 residues. This record belongs to a study of blood T cell repertoires in COVID-19. The material sequenced was peripheral blood. The chain combines TRBV6-5 with TRBJ2-3; possibly TRBD2 for D (5 bases). The sequence was collected from a young woman with active or convalescent COVID-19. The CDR3 nucleotides are TGTGCCAGCAGTTACGGCGGGCATCACACAGATACGCAGTATTTT. Protein product: CASSYGGHHTDTQYF.